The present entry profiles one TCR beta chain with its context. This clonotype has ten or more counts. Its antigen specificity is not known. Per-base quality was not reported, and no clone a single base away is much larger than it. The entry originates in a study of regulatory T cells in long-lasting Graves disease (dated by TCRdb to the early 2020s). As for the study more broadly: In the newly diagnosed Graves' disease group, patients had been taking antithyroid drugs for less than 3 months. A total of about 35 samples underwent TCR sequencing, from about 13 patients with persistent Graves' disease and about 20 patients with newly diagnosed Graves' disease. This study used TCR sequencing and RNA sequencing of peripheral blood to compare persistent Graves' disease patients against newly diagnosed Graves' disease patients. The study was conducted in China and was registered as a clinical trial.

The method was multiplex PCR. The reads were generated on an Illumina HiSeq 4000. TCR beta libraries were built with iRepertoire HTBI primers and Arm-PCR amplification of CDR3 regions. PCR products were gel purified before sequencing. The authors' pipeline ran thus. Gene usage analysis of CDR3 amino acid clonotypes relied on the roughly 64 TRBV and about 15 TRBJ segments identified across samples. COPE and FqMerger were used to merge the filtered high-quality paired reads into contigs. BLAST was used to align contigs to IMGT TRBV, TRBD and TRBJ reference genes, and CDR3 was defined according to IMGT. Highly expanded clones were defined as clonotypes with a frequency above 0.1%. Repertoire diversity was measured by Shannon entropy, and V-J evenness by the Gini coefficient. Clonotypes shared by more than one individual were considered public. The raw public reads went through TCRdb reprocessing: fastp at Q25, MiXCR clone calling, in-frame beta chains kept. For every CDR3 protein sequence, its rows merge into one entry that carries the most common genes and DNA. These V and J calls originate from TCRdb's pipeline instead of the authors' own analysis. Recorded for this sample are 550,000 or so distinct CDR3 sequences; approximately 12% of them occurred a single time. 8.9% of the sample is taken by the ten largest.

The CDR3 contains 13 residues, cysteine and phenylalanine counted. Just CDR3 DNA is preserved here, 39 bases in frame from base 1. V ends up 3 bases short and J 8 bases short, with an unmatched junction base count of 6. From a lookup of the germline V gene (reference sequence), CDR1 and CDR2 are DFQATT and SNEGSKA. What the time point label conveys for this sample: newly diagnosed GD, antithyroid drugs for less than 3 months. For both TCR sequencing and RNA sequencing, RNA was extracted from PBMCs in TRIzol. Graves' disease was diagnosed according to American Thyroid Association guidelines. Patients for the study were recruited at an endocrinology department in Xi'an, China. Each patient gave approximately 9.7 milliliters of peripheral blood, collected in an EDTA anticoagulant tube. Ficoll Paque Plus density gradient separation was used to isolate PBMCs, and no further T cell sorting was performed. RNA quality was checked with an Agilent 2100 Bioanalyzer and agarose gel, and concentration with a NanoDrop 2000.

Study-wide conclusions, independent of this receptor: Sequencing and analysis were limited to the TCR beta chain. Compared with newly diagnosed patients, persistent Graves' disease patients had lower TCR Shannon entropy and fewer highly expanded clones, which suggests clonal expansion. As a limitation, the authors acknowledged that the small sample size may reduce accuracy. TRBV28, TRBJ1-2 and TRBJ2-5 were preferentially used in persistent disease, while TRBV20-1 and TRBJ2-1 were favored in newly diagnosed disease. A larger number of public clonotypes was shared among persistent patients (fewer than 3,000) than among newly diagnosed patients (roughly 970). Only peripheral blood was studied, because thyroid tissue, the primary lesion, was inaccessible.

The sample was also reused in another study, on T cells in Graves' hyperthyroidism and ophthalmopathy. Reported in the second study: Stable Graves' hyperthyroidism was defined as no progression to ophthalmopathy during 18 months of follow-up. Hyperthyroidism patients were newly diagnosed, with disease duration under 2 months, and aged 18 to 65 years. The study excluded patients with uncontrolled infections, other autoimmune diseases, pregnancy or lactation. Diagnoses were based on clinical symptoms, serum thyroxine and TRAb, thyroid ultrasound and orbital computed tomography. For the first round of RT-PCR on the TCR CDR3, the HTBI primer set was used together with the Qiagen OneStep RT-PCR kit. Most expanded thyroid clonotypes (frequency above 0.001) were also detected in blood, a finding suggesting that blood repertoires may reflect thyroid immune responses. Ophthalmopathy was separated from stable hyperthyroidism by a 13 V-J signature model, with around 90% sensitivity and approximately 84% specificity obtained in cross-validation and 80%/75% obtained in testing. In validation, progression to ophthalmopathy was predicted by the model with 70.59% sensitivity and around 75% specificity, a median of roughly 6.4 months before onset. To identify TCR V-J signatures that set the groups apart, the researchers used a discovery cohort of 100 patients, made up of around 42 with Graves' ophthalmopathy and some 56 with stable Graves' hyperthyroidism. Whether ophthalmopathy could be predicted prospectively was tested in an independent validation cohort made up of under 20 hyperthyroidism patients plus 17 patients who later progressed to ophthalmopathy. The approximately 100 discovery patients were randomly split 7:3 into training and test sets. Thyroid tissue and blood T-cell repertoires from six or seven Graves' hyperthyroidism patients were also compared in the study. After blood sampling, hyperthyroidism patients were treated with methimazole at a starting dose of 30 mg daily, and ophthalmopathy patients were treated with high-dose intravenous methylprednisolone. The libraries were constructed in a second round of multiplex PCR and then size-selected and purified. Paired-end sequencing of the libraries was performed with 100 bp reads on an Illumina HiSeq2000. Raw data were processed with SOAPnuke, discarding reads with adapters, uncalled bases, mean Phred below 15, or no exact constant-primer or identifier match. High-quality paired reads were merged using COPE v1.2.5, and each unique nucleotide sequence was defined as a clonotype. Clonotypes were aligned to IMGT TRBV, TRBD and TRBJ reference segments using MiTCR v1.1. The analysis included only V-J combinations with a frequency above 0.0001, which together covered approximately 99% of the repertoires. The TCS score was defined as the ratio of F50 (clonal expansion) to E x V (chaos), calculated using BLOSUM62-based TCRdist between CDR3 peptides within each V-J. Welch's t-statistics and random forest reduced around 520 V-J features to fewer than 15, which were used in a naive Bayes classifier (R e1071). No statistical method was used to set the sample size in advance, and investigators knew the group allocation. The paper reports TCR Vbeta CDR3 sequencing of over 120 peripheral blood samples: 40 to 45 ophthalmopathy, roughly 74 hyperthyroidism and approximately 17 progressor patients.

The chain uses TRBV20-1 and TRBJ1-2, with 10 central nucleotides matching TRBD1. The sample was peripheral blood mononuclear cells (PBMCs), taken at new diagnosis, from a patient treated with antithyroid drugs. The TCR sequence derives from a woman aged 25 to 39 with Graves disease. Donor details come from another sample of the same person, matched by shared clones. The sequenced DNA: TGCAGTGCTAGTATCGGACAGGGGGTCGGCTACACCTTC. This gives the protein CSASIGQGVGYTF.